The 26 T cell receptor beta chains in this list originate from one sample, sequenced in a study of lymphopenia after photon versus proton radiotherapy (dated by TCRdb to about 2019). The library was made by the immunoSEQ multiplex PCR assay. TCRdb limited this immuneACCESS table to in-frame rearrangements with V and J called. A share of clones is missing; checked studies link under half to unresolved V genes, and the rest is unexplained. The sample table contains 70,000 to 95,000 clones; only one count was recorded for around 88% of them. The ten largest make up 1.3% to 1.5% of the sample. Sequencing used peripheral blood, obtained from a patient treated with proton-based radiotherapy. The receptors derive from a man between 60 and 70 years old with pancreatic cancer.

The V and J genes are TRBV19 and TRBJ2-1; the D call may be TRBD1 or TRBD2 (5 bases each). The germline gives CDR1 LNHDA, CDR2 SQIVND (reference sequence). The V end lost 1 base, the J end lost 7 bases, and 17 bases lay between the germline ends. This CDR3 is built from 16 residues. CDR3: CASSIAHRRPGNEQFF. In DNA, the CDR3 is TGTGCCAGTAGTATAGCACACAGGCGTCCGGGAAATGAGCAGTTCTTC.

In the case of this clone: The junction shows a germline mismatch at one end, possibly a read error. The rearrangement uses TRBV7-7 and TRBJ2-7, with TRBD2 identical over 11 bases. Looked up from germline, CDR1 is SSHAT and CDR2 is FNYEAQ (reference sequence). CDR3 length: 15 amino acids. The CDR3 region is CASSTRLAGTYEQYF. CDR3 nucleotides: TGTGCTAGCAGCACGAGACTAGCGGGAACCTACGAGCAGTACTTC.

The chain joins TRBV28 to TRBJ2-2; TRBD1 matches 8 bases. The CDR3 totals 15 residues. CDR1 and CDR2 (germline): MDHEN, SYDVKM. V was clipped by 5 bases and J by 3 bases; unmatched bases: 5. CDR3 residues: CASSTGTGYTGELFF. The CDR3 DNA is TGTGCCAGCAGTACCGGGACAGGATACACCGGGGAGCTGTTTTTT.

This clone has just a few counts. The gene calls are TRBV7-9 and TRBJ2-3, with 7 nucleotides matching TRBD2. Germline CDR1 is SEHNR and CDR2 is FQNEAQ (reference sequence). The junction had 9 bases not matched to a gene; V was cut back by 5 bases and J by 4 bases. This CDR3 is built from 15 residues. The CDR3 DNA sequence: TGTGCCAGCAGCCCCCGGGCTAGCGGAGCAGATACGCAGTATTTT. It is translated as CASSPRASGADTQYF.

This clone occurred a few times. The CDR3 DNA sequence: TGTGCCAGCAGCCTTGGACAGGGACCAACGGAGCAGTTCTTC. Translation gives CASSLGQGPTEQFF. J is TRBJ2-1 and V is TRBV11-2, with 8 bases that match TRBD1. From germline, CDR1 is SGHAT and CDR2 FQNNGV. V gave up 5 bases and J gave up 10 bases; unmatched junction bases: 10. This CDR3 has 14 residues.

The CDR3 DNA reads TGTGCCAGCTCACCACCGGGTTCCACTAATGAAAAACTGTTTTTT. Encoded protein: CASSPPGSTNEKLFF. This chain uses TRBV18 with TRBJ1-4; D is unclear. The CDR3 has 15 residues. The V gene lost 0 bases and the J gene lost 2 bases, with 7 bases spanning the gap. Germline V lookup: CDR1 KGHSH, CDR2 LQKENI.

The rearrangement joins TRBV9 to TRBJ1-1, with TRBD1 identical over 10 bases. Trimming at V came to 0 bases and at J to 3 bases, leaving 8 bases not matched to a gene. The CDR3 totals 17 residues. Germline V lookup: CDR1 SGDLS, CDR2 YYNGEE. The CDR3 nucleotides are TGTGCCAGCAGCGTAGTAGGGACAGGGGTTGTCGACACTGAAGCTTTCTTT. This codes for CASSVVGTGVVDTEAFF.

The chain joins TRBV7-9 to TRBJ2-1, with TRBD2 matching over 13 bases. This CDR3 is built from 16 residues. CDR1 is SEHNR and CDR2 is FQNEAQ in the germline V gene (reference sequence). Germline trimming cut 4 bases from V and 4 bases from J; bases unmatched to any gene: 4. The CDR3: CASSSPGLAGYNEQFF. The CDR3 DNA sequence: TGTGCCAGCAGCTCGCCGGGACTAGCGGGGTACAATGAGCAGTTCTTC.

This clone was found a few times. V and J are TRBV19 and TRBJ1-2, with D possibly being TRBD1 (5 bases). V lost 7 bases, J lost 4 bases, and 10 bases lay in between. This CDR3 is built from 12 residues. In germline, CDR1 is LNHDA, CDR2 SQIVND (reference sequence). CDR3 protein: CASMGHTYGYTF. CDR3 nucleotides: TGTGCCAGTATGGGGCACACCTATGGCTACACCTTC.

The chain employs TRBV6-5 and TRBJ1-1; a weak D match, TRBD1 (5 bases). CDR3 length: 14 residues. Per germline, CDR1 MNHEY and CDR2 SVGAGI. The V gene lost 2 bases and the J gene lost 4 bases, with 11 bases spanning the gap. The CDR3 spells CASSYRGDGTEAFF. CDR3 in DNA: TGTGCCAGCAGTTACAGGGGCGATGGCACTGAAGCTTTCTTT.

The CDR3 bases are TGTGCCAGCAGTGGGACAGGGGCATATACAGATACGCAGTATTTT. Its protein product is CASSGTGAYTDTQYF. The genes are TRBV2 and TRBJ2-3; 9 nucleotides line up with TRBD1. Germline CDR1 SNHLY, CDR2 FYNNEI. This CDR3 spans 15 amino acids. J lost 3 bases, V lost 4 bases, and 5 bases had no gene match.

This clone was detected a few times. V gene TRBV2 combines with J gene TRBJ1-2; a weak D match, TRBD1 (5 bases). CDR1 and CDR2 (germline): SNHLY, FYNNEI. V lost 5 bases to trimming and J lost 4 bases, with 11 bases between them. The CDR3 has 13 amino acids. The CDR3 DNA reads as TGTGCCAGCAGTTTACAGGTAGCCTATGGCTACACCTTC. It encodes CASSLQVAYGYTF.

This chain connects TRBV15 to TRBJ1-3; D is unresolved. The V end lost 0 bases, the J end lost 0 bases, and 3 bases lay between the germline ends. Germline assignment: CDR1 LNHNV and CDR2 YYDKDF (reference sequence). This CDR3 is 14 amino acids long. The CDR3 coding sequence is TGTGCCACCAGCAGAGACATCTCTGGAAACACCATATATTTT. Translating gives CATSRDISGNTIYF.

In this sample, this clone turned up a few times. The V and J genes are TRBV30 and TRBJ1-1; 7 bases line up with TRBD1. The CDR3 loop spans 11 amino acids. Germline trimming cut 7 bases from V and 11 bases from J; bases unmatched to any gene: 10. Germline values: CDR1 GTSNPN, CDR2 SVGIG (reference sequence). As DNA, the CDR3 is TGTGCCTTGATCCCGGGACAGAAGGCTTTCTTT. It yields the protein CALIPGQKAFF.

The genes are TRBV7-3 and TRBJ2-3, with D tentatively TRBD1 (5 bases). Trimming removed 0 bases from V and 1 base from J, with 14 bases in between. This CDR3 contains 17 residues. CDR1 is SGHTA and CDR2 is FQGTGA in the germline V gene. This CDR3 reads CASSLTPAGPGTDTQYF. For the CDR3, the DNA is TGTGCCAGCAGCTTAACGCCGGCAGGGCCCGGCACAGATACGCAGTATTTT. Based on the CDR3 plus reference TRBV7-3 and TRBJ2-3, the full variable domain is GAGVSQTPSNKVTEKGKYVELRCDPISGHTALYWYRQSLGQGPEFLIYFQGTGAADDSGLPNDRFFAVRPEGSVSTLKIQRTERGDSAVYLCASSLTPAGPGTDTQYFGPGTRLTVL.

The gene calls are TRBV28 and TRBJ1-2; TRBD1 matches 8 bases. CDR3 length equals 16 residues. The trim removed 3 bases at V and 1 base at J, leaving 7 bases unmatched. Germline CDR1 MDHEN, CDR2 SYDVKM. CDR3 in DNA: TGTGCCAGCAGTTTTCAGGGACAGGATATTAACTATGGCTACACCTTC. Translated, it gives CASSFQGQDINYGYTF.

This chain joins TRBV5-4 and TRBJ2-3, with 13 nucleotides matching TRBD2. The CDR3 sequence is 17 residues long. CDR1 and CDR2 (germline): SGHNT, YYREEE (reference sequence). The junction had 10 bases not matched to a gene; V was cut back by 7 bases and J by 2 bases. In DNA, the CDR3 is TGTGCCAGCCAAGGGGGGGGACTAGCGGGAATCACAGATACGCAGTATTTT. Translating gives CASQGGGLAGITDTQYF. Looking up the rest from reference TRBV5-4 and TRBJ2-3 gives the full variable domain: ETGVTQSPTHLIKTRGQQVTLRCSSQSGHNTVSWYQQALGQGPQFIFQYYREEENGRGNFPPRFSGLQFPNYSSELNVNALELDDSALYLCASQGGGLAGITDTQYFGPGTRLTVL.

The chain combines TRBV10-2 with TRBJ1-2; D not resolved. Germline V CDR1 and CDR2: WSHSY, SAAADI. The ends were cut back, 4 bases at V and 5 bases at J, with 11 bases in the middle. The CDR3 length is 13 residues. The CDR3 DNA follows: TGCGCCAGCAGTGCACAAGCGGGGTATGGCTACACCTTC. Its translation is CASSAQAGYGYTF.

V is TRBV7-2 and J is TRBJ2-2; the match to TRBD2 covers 10 bases. The CDR3 contains 16 residues. Germline assignment: CDR1 SGHTA and CDR2 FQGNSA. V shed 5 bases, J shed 7 bases, and the junction held 10 bases outside the gene matches. The CDR3 nucleotides read TGTGCCAGCAGCCCGGTGCTAGCGGGAGCCGGCGGGGAGCTGTTTTTT. Its translation: CASSPVLAGAGGELFF.

The table lists this clone with a few counts. DNA for the CDR3: TGTGCCTGGAGTCCCGGGGGGACCTATGGCTACACCTTC. Its translation: CAWSPGGTYGYTF. The chain employs TRBV30 and TRBJ1-2; D possibly corresponds to TRBD1 (5 bases). V lost 2 bases and J lost 4, with 11 bases in between. The CDR3 spans 13 residues. Per germline, CDR1 GTSNPN and CDR2 SVGIG (reference sequence).

This rearrangement joins TRBV15 to TRBJ2-5, with TRBD2 matching 14 bases. Germline CDR1 is LNHNV and CDR2 is YYDKDF (reference sequence). V trimming: 5 bases; J trimming: 5 bases; junction bases outside the gene matches: 10. The CDR3 totals 17 residues. The CDR3 loop is CATSGGTSGRIGETQYF. CDR3 DNA sequence: TGTGCCACCAGCGGGGGGACTAGCGGGAGAATTGGGGAGACCCAGTACTTC.

The chain joins TRBV10-1 to TRBJ1-1; no definite D call. The CDR3 totals 12 residues. V was trimmed by 1 base and J by 0 bases, leaving 0 bases between them. Germline CDR1 and CDR2: WNHNN and SYGVQD (reference sequence). The CDR3 here is CASSELNTEAFF. The CDR3, as DNA: TGCGCCAGCAGTGAGTTGAACACTGAAGCTTTCTTT.

This clone was seen a few times. The genes are TRBV5-1 and TRBJ2-1, with 10 bases that match TRBD2. The CDR3 runs 16 residues. Germline assignment: CDR1 SGHRS and CDR2 YFSETQ. Losses at the gene ends were 0 bases for V and 2 bases for J; bases not matched to a gene: 2. CDR3 loop: CASSLGAGGAYNEQFF. In DNA, the CDR3 is TGCGCCAGCAGCTTGGGAGCGGGAGGGGCCTACAATGAGCAGTTCTTC. Drawing the rest from reference TRBV5-1 and TRBJ2-1, the complete variable domain is KAGVTQTPRYLIKTRGQQVTLSCSPISGHRSVSWYQQTPGQGLQFLFEYFSETQRNKGNFPGRFSGRQFSNSRSEMNVSTLELGDSALYLCASSLGAGGAYNEQFFGPGTRLTVL.

V usage is TRBV19 and J usage is TRBJ2-5; D ambiguous. This CDR3 spans 15 amino acids. Germline V gene lookup returns CDR1 LNHDA and CDR2 SQIVND (reference sequence). V lost 1 base and J lost 2, with 11 bases in between. The CDR3 here is CASSIGARPQETQYF. Here the CDR3 DNA reads TGTGCCAGTAGTATAGGGGCCAGGCCACAAGAGACCCAGTACTTC.

The V and J genes are TRBV6-1 and TRBJ2-6; the D is unclear. The CDR3 consists of 17 residues. V lost 4 bases and J 4 bases, leaving 17 bases between the germline ends. Per germline, CDR1 MNHNS and CDR2 SASEGT. The CDR3 reads CASSAVRSPTGANVLTF. The CDR3 DNA is TGTGCCAGCAGTGCGGTGAGATCGCCGACCGGGGCCAACGTCCTGACTTTC.

The rearrangement links TRBV21-1 to TRBJ2-7; the D segment call TRBD2 is taken from the table without a DNA check. TRBV21-1 is annotated as a pseudogene. The CDR3 is 17 amino acids. The CDR3 DNA sequence: TGTGCCAGCAGCAAAGCGGTGTGTGTAGCGGGATACGACGAGCAGTACTTC. Translation: CASSKAVCVAGYDEQYF.